This record covers a single T cell receptor beta chain. Repertoires were generated with immunoSEQ multiplex PCR, while TCRdb's copy carries only in-frame clones and drops some. The repertoire includes under 150,000 clones, around 85% of them detected once, and around 16% sits in the top ten. The data stem from a study of blood T cell repertoires in COVID-19. The CDR3 totals 17 residues. The ends lost 3 bases at V and 0 bases at J; junction bases unmatched: 5. Per the germline V gene, CDR1 is SGDLS and CDR2 is YYNGEE. This TCR was sampled from a woman aged 50 to 65 who had recovered from COVID-19. The chain recombines TRBV9 with TRBJ2-6; 8 bases are shared with TRBD2. Material: peripheral blood. Here the CDR3 reads CASSAGTRSSGANVLTF. The CDR3 nucleotides are TGTGCCAGCAGCGCAGGGACTAGAAGCTCTGGGGCCAACGTCCTGACTTTC.